This T cell receptor (beta chain) was sequenced in a study of vaccination and CD4 T cells after COVID-19. Germline CDR1 DFQATT, CDR2 SNEGSKA (reference sequence). Trimming took 5 bases from V and 3 from J, leaving 11 bases between them. This CDR3 contains 13 residues. Treatment of the sample: 10-day PBMC culture with coronavirus spike peptide pools or control peptides (ViraFEST assay). ViraFEST expanded antigen-specific T cells with peptide pools, then sequenced TCRs. PBMCs, plated at roughly 2 million per well, were grown in the presence of 9.5 to 10 IU/ml IL-2 and 9 to 10 ug/ml peptide pools. These CD4+ T cells came from roughly 11-day cultures by negative selection. This clonotype appeared a few times. The antigen is undetermined. Sequenced with the Oncomine TCR Beta short-read assay was DNA taken from cultured CD4+ T cells. Genomic DNA was isolated from cultured CD4+ T cells. TCRdb re-called the PCR reads through MiXCR, storing one row per CDR3 protein. The data hold about 12,000 distinct CDR3 sequences, with 35% to 45% observed a single time.

The J gene is TRBJ1-5, the V gene TRBV20-1; D gene ambiguous. Material for sequencing was cultured CD4+ T cells from blood. The TCR sequence derives from a human donor with COVID-19. The CDR3 sequence: CSAQTEDNQPQHF. CDR3 coding DNA: TGCAGTGCTCAGACGGAAGACAATCAGCCCCAGCATTTT.